One and the same sample provided the 29 T cell receptor beta chains below, sequenced in a study of blood T cell repertoires in COVID-19. Libraries were prepared by immunoSEQ multiplex PCR; TCRdb keeps only in-frame clonotypes and omits some of them. The sample holds approximately 300,000 clones, 90% seen once. The sequencing input was PBMCs or T cells enriched from blood (not recorded which). The source of these receptors is a woman aged 25 to 39 who had been exposed to COVID-19.

The chain is built from TRBV4-3 and TRBJ1-2; TRBD1 might be the D (6 bases). Germline V gene sequence: CDR1 LGHNA, CDR2 YSLEER. The CDR3 spans 16 residues. The germline V and J ends were trimmed by 3 bases and 4 bases, with 18 bases remaining between them. CDR3 nucleotides: TGCGCCAGCAGCCAGGCTTCAGGGGAAACAGTCTATGGCTACACCTTC. Translating gives CASSQASGETVYGYTF.

The J gene is TRBJ1-1, the V gene TRBV6-5; D is perhaps TRBD1 (6 bases). Germline loops: CDR1 MNHEY, CDR2 SVGAGI. Trimming took off 7 bases at V and 4 bases at J, with 16 bases between the two ends. The CDR3 extends over 14 amino acids. The CDR3 is CASTDPGAATEAFF. The DNA of the CDR3 is TGTGCCAGCACCGACCCAGGGGCGGCCACTGAAGCTTTCTTT.

This chain uses TRBV3-1 (or the pseudogene TRBV3-2) with TRBJ1-5, with a tentative D call TRBD1 (6 bases). V lost 0 bases, J lost 7 bases, and 19 bases lay in between. The CDR3 length is 17 residues. The germline V gene has CDR1 LGHDT and CDR2 YNNKEL (reference sequence). The CDR3 region is CASSQDREGRDKQPQHF. The CDR3 DNA sequence: TGTGCCAGCAGCCAAGATAGGGAGGGACGGGACAAACAGCCCCAGCATTTT.

The rearrangement links TRBV7-8 to TRBJ1-1; D call uncertain. Germline loops: CDR1 SGHVS, CDR2 FQNEAQ. This CDR3 comprises 15 residues. Between the trimmed V and J ends, which lost 5 bases and 4 bases, there was a span of 17 bases. The CDR3 protein is CASSQHWTDITEAFF. CDR3 nucleotide sequence: TGTGCCAGCAGCCAACATTGGACTGATATCACTGAAGCTTTCTTT.

V gene TRBV9 combines with J gene TRBJ2-1; TRBD1 might be the D (6 bases). This CDR3 has 16 amino acids. Germline V lookup: CDR1 SGDLS, CDR2 YYNGEE. Trimming removed 0 bases from V and 2 bases from J, with 12 bases in between. CDR3 sequence: CASSVGYRATYNEQFF. The DNA of the CDR3 is TGTGCCAGCAGCGTAGGGTACAGGGCCACCTACAATGAGCAGTTCTTC. Full variable domain (rest looked up from reference TRBV9 and TRBJ2-1): DSGVTQTPKHLITATGQRVTLRCSPRSGDLSVYWYQQSLDQGLQFLIQYYNGEERAKGNILERFSAQQFPDLHSELNLSSLELGDSALYFCASSVGYRATYNEQFFGPGTRLTVL.

The V gene is TRBV19, the J gene TRBJ2-3; 16 bases align to TRBD2. The germline V gene has CDR1 LNHDA and CDR2 SQIVND (reference sequence). The CDR3 has 17 amino acids. Losses at the gene ends were 4 bases for V and 5 bases for J; bases not matched to a gene: 6. In nucleotides, the CDR3 is TGTGCCAGTAGTAAGGGACTAGCGGGGGGGCCGGGAGATACGCAGTATTTT. It is translated as CASSKGLAGGPGDTQYF.

V usage is TRBV5-4 and J usage is TRBJ2-3; 7 positions match TRBD1. The CDR3 totals 15 residues. Germline V gives CDR1 SGHNT, CDR2 YYREEE (reference sequence). J lost 6 bases, V lost 7 bases, and 14 bases had no gene match. For the CDR3, the DNA is TGTGCCAGCTCGACAGGGACCCTTATAAGGGATACGCAGTATTTT. Amino acid sequence: CASSTGTLIRDTQYF.

The gene calls are TRBV2 and TRBJ1-5; TRBD1 aligns across 7 bases. CDR1 is SNHLY and CDR2 is FYNNEI in the germline V gene. V shed 7 bases, J shed 1 base, and the junction held 7 bases outside the gene matches. The CDR3 has 15 residues. The CDR3 is CASTRTGTSNQPQHF. In DNA form, the CDR3 reads TGTGCCAGCACCAGGACAGGTACAAGCAATCAGCCCCAGCATTTT.

This chain connects TRBV6-5 to TRBJ2-4; D may be TRBD1 (5 bases). CDR1 MNHEY and CDR2 SVGAGI come from the germline V gene. This CDR3 has 16 residues. Trimming shortened V by 0 bases and J by 6 bases, and 15 bases separated the two germline ends. CDR3 amino acids: CASSYSNMGLGNIQYF. The CDR3 DNA reads TGTGCCAGCAGTTACTCGAATATGGGGCTTGGAAACATTCAGTACTTC.

The chain is built from TRBV11-2 and TRBJ1-2; TRBD1 is a possible D gene (6 bases). Germline assignment: CDR1 SGHAT and CDR2 FQNNGV. Trimming removed 1 base at V and 1 base at J, with 16 bases between. CDR3 length: 17 residues. This chain's CDR3 is CASSLGARGRVNYGYTF. In DNA, the CDR3 is TGTGCCAGCAGCTTAGGAGCCAGGGGAAGGGTTAACTATGGCTACACCTTC.

This clone was counted once. V gene TRBV12-3 or TRBV12-4 combines with J gene TRBJ1-1; D is perhaps TRBD1 (6 bases). The V gene lost 6 bases and the J gene lost 4 bases, with 12 bases spanning the gap. The CDR3 runs 13 residues. The CDR3 nucleotides read TGTGCCAGCAGAGAGACAGGAGGCACTGAAGCTTTCTTT. It is translated as CASRETGGTEAFF.

V usage is TRBV7-2 and J usage is TRBJ1-2, with D perhaps TRBD1 (5 bases). From germline, CDR1 is SGHTA and CDR2 FQGNSA. CDR3 length: 15 amino acids. V was shortened by 1 base and J by 6 bases, with 15 bases between the two germline ends. This CDR3 reads CASSLVRQGWNGYTF. Written as DNA, the CDR3 is TGTGCCAGCAGCTTAGTGAGGCAGGGTTGGAATGGCTACACCTTC.

The CDR3 here is CASQGTKSSYEQYF. For the CDR3, the DNA is TGCGCCAGTCAAGGGACTAAGTCTTCCTACGAGCAGTACTTC. This chain uses TRBV4-1 with TRBJ2-7; TRBD2 matches at 7 bases. After removal of 9 bases from V and 1 base from J, the junction contained 9 bases not matched to a gene. The CDR3 length is 14 residues. Germline assignment: CDR1 MGHRA and CDR2 YSYEKL.

The J gene is TRBJ1-3, the V gene TRBV7-2; no firm D call. Trimming cost V 5 bases and J 0 bases, with 11 bases left between them. This CDR3 spans 15 amino acids. Germline CDR1 reads SGHTA; CDR2 reads FQGNSA. The CDR3 sequence is CASSPREFSGNTIYF. CDR3 nucleotide sequence: TGTGCCAGCAGCCCGAGGGAATTCTCTGGAAACACCATATATTTT.

The genes are TRBV30 and TRBJ2-5; the D is unclear. This CDR3 comprises 12 residues. The germline V gene encodes CDR1 GTSNPN and CDR2 SVGIG (reference sequence). The CDR3 DNA is TGTCCTGCCCTAACTCTGGTCGAGACCCAGTACTTC. It is translated as CPALTLVETQYF.

The chain links TRBV4-2 to TRBJ2-7; 8 nucleotides line up with TRBD2. Germline V gene sequence: CDR1 LGHNA, CDR2 YNFKEQ. The CDR3 runs to 13 residues. Trimming cost V 9 bases and J 6 bases; bases outside gene matches: 10. The DNA of the CDR3 is TGTGCCAGAGTAGCCGGGGGGGCCTTCGAGCAGTACTTC. Its protein is CARVAGGAFEQYF.

This clone was seen only once. The rearrangement uses TRBV27 and TRBJ2-3, with 12 bases lining up with TRBD2. V was clipped by 4 bases and J by 4 bases; unmatched bases: 3. The CDR3 covers 15 residues. Germline CDR1 reads MNHEY; CDR2 reads SMNVEV (reference sequence). The CDR3: CASSSLAGGADTQYF. The CDR3, as DNA: TGTGCCAGCAGTTCGCTAGCGGGGGGGGCAGATACGCAGTATTTT.

This chain uses TRBV4-3 with TRBJ1-1, with a tentative D call TRBD1 (6 bases). The CDR3 totals 11 residues. Germline V lookup: CDR1 LGHNA, CDR2 YSLEER. Trimming pared 3 bases from V and 10 bases from J, leaving 9 bases between. CDR3 sequence: CASSQGGGAFF. The CDR3 DNA reads TGCGCCAGCAGCCAGGGAGGGGGAGCTTTCTTT.

The V and J genes are TRBV19 and TRBJ2-1; tentatively, D is TRBD2 (5 bases). Between the trimmed V and J ends, which lost 6 bases and 0 bases, there was a span of 9 bases. This CDR3 comprises 14 residues. Germline V gene sequence: CDR1 LNHDA, CDR2 SQIVND (reference sequence). The CDR3 DNA reads TGTGCCAGTAGATTGGGGAGCTCCTACAATGAGCAGTTCTTC. Translating it yields CASRLGSSYNEQFF.

J is TRBJ1-2 and V is TRBV6-5, with D unresolved. Germline CDR1 is MNHEY and CDR2 is SVGAGI. Trimming pared 0 bases from V and 2 bases from J, leaving 13 bases between. This CDR3 has 16 amino acids. The CDR3 is CASSYSIAATNYGYTF. CDR3 bases: TGTGCCAGCAGTTACTCGATAGCAGCCACAAACTATGGCTACACCTTC.

The genes are TRBV9 and TRBJ2-5, with TRBD1 as a possible D gene (6 bases). The V end was cut by 0 bases, the J end by 4 bases, with 13 bases between. Looked up from germline, CDR1 is SGDLS and CDR2 is YYNGEE. The CDR3 is made up of 15 amino acids. The DNA of the CDR3 is TGTGCCAGCAGCGTAGCTACCCAGGGGCGAGAGACCCAGTACTTC. Protein: CASSVATQGRETQYF. Full variable domain (missing parts from reference TRBV9 and TRBJ2-5): DSGVTQTPKHLITATGQRVTLRCSPRSGDLSVYWYQQSLDQGLQFLIQYYNGEERAKGNILERFSAQQFPDLHSELNLSSLELGDSALYFCASSVATQGRETQYFGPGTRLLVL.

The CDR3 nucleotides are TGTGCCAGCAGCTCCCTGACTAGCGGGGGGGAGGATACGCAGTATTTT. Translation: CASSSLTSGGEDTQYF. The V call is TRBV11-3, the J call TRBJ2-3; 14 bases are a match to TRBD2. Per the germline V gene, CDR1 is SGHNT and CDR2 is YENEEA. The ends lost 4 bases at V and 6 bases at J; junction bases unmatched: 6. There are 16 residues in the CDR3.

The chain is built from TRBV5-1 and TRBJ2-5; 9 nucleotides align to TRBD2. V was clipped by 4 bases and J by 1 base; unmatched bases: 14. Germline V lookup: CDR1 SGHRS, CDR2 YFSETQ. The CDR3 runs to 18 residues. The CDR3 here is CASSPISGGPAPQETQYF. The CDR3 bases are TGCGCCAGCAGCCCAATTAGCGGGGGCCCGGCCCCCCAAGAGACCCAGTACTTC.

In DNA, the CDR3 is TGTGCCAGCAGCTTAGTCGGGAAGAAAGCCGGGGAGCTGTTTTTT. It encodes CASSLVGKKAGELFF. The chain uses TRBV7-6 and TRBJ2-2; TRBD2 is a possible D gene (5 bases). V dropped 1 base and J dropped 6 bases, with 12 bases sitting between them. Per the germline V gene, CDR1 is SGHVS and CDR2 is FNYEAQ. The CDR3 covers 15 residues.

The chain couples TRBV14 to TRBJ2-5; 7 bases line up with TRBD2. This CDR3 is 15 amino acids long. Germline loops: CDR1 SGHDN, CDR2 FVKESK. V lost 1 base and J lost 5; bases outside the gene matches: 7. This chain's CDR3 is CASSQVGPGRETQYF. The CDR3 DNA reads as TGTGCCAGCAGCCAAGTGGGCCCCGGGAGGGAGACCCAGTACTTC.

This CDR3 reads CSAPGQEHYGYTF. The CDR3 DNA reads as TGCAGCGCACCGGGACAGGAACACTATGGCTACACCTTC. The chain couples TRBV29-1 to TRBJ1-2, with TRBD1 matching 8 bases. The CDR3 has 13 amino acids. Per germline, CDR1 SQVTM and CDR2 ANQGSEA. With V trimmed by 7 bases and J by 3 bases, 7 bases remained unmatched.

This clone appeared once. This chain joins TRBV19 and TRBJ2-3; D may be TRBD2 (6 bases). With 3 bases removed from V and 6 bases from J, the gap between germline ends came to 16 bases. The germline V gene encodes CDR1 LNHDA and CDR2 SQIVND (reference sequence). This CDR3 comprises 15 residues. The CDR3 sequence: CASSIFRRGRDTQYF. In DNA, the CDR3 is TGTGCCAGTAGTATTTTCCGGCGGGGTAGGGATACGCAGTATTTT. Filled out from reference TRBV19 and TRBJ2-3, the complete variable domain reads DGGITQSPKYLFRKEGQNVTLSCEQNLNHDAMYWYRQDPGQGLRLIYYSQIVNDFQKGDIAEGYSVSREKKESFPLTVTSAQKNPTAFYLCASSIFRRGRDTQYFGPGTRLTVL.

This clone was picked up a small number of times. The chain carries TRBV2 and TRBJ1-5; weak D call: TRBD1 (5 bases). The germline CDR1 and CDR2 sequences are SNHLY and FYNNEI. The CDR3 loop spans 15 amino acids. Trimming left V 4 bases short and J 7 bases short, with 17 bases between. The CDR3, as DNA: TGTGCCAGCAGTGCGGAGGGGTCAGGGTACCAGCCCCAGCATTTT. This gives the protein CASSAEGSGYQPQHF.

This chain connects TRBV19 to TRBJ1-2; the D is unclear. In germline, CDR1 is LNHDA, CDR2 SQIVND (reference sequence). The CDR3 has 13 amino acids. Between the trimmed V and J ends, which lost 3 bases and 7 bases, there was a span of 12 bases. The CDR3 loop reads CASSMSVLLGYTF. DNA for the CDR3: TGTGCCAGTAGTATGTCAGTCCTCCTTGGCTACACCTTC.